Below are 26 T cell receptor beta chains sequenced from a single sample in a study of patients and donors after allogeneic stem cell transplantation. TCRdb re-derived calls from the RT-PCR reads in MiXCR, one entry per CDR3 protein. The sample has about 230,000 distinct CDR3 sequences; about 14% are singletons. Sequenced input: blood, either unsorted or a sorted T cell fraction (not recorded which). These TCRs come from a human donor who was either an allogeneic HSCT recipient or a stem cell or donor lymphocyte infusion donor (not recorded which). It is not recorded whose cells these are; they may come from a transplant donor.

This clonotype was observed many times. This chain connects TRBV28 to TRBJ1-5; no definite D call. Trimming pared 3 bases from V and 2 bases from J, leaving 14 bases between. The germline V gene has CDR1 MDHEN and CDR2 SYDVKM. This CDR3 spans 16 amino acids. The CDR3 nucleotides read TGTGCCAGCAGTTTGGAGGGCCCAGCAGGCAATCAGCCCCAGCATTTT. As protein: CASSLEGPAGNQPQHF. Drawing the rest from reference TRBV28 and TRBJ1-5, the complete variable domain is DVKVTQSSRYLVKRTGEKVFLECVQDMDHENMFWYRQDPGLGLRLIYFSYDVKMKEKGDIPEGYSVSREKKERFSLILESASTNQTSMYLCASSLEGPAGNQPQHFGDGTRLSIL.

This chain connects TRBV19 to TRBJ2-2; D is undetermined. Trimming removed 4 bases from V and 7 bases from J, with 10 bases in between. From germline, CDR1 is LNHDA and CDR2 SQIVND (reference sequence). The CDR3 runs 13 residues. Here the CDR3 DNA reads TGTGCCAGTAGTAGCCTGGGTGGCGGGGAGCTGTTTTTT. Encoded protein: CASSSLGGGELFF.

The V call is TRBV18, the J call TRBJ2-1; a weak D match, TRBD2 (5 bases). The germline V and J ends were trimmed by 3 bases and 8 bases, with 11 bases remaining between them. The CDR3 is 13 residues long. Per the germline V gene, CDR1 is KGHSH and CDR2 is LQKENI. Here the CDR3 DNA reads TGTGCCAGCTCACCCTTATCCGGGGATGAGCAGTTCTTC. Amino acids: CASSPLSGDEQFF.

At least ten counts were recorded for this clonotype. The chain has TRBV6-6 and TRBJ2-1; D is perhaps TRBD2 (5 bases). Germline-derived CDR1 and CDR2 are MNHNY and SVGAGI (reference sequence). Trimming removed 6 bases at V and 8 bases at J, with 11 bases between. The CDR3 sequence is 12 residues long. The CDR3: CASSRTWDEQFF. CDR3 nucleotides: TGTGCCAGCAGCAGGACTTGGGATGAGCAGTTCTTC.

This clonotype was found many times. The chain recombines TRBV11-2 with TRBJ1-1, with a tentative D call TRBD1 (6 bases). This CDR3 region has 15 residues. Trimming cost V 3 bases and J 1 base, with 12 bases left between them. Germline lookup yields CDR1 SGHAT and CDR2 FQNNGV. CDR3 DNA sequence: TGTGCCAGCAGCTTCGGGGGGGCAGGGAACACTGAAGCTTTCTTT. Its translation: CASSFGGAGNTEAFF.

This clonotype was seen more than once but under ten times. This chain links TRBV5-1 with TRBJ1-2; TRBD1 might be the D (6 bases). The germline V gene encodes CDR1 SGHRS and CDR2 YFSETQ. CDR3 length: 13 residues. V lost 7 bases, J lost 1 base, and 11 bases lay in between. CDR3 bases: TGCGCCAGCGGGGAGGGGGATAACTATGGCTACACCTTC. It yields the protein CASGEGDNYGYTF. Variable domain in full (rest from reference TRBV5-1 and TRBJ1-2): KAGVTQTPRYLIKTRGQQVTLSCSPISGHRSVSWYQQTPGQGLQFLFEYFSETQRNKGNFPGRFSGRQFSNSRSEMNVSTLELGDSALYLCASGEGDNYGYTFGSGTRLTVV.

The chain recombines TRBV7-2 with TRBJ2-1, with TRBD2 as a possible D gene (7 bases). CDR1 and CDR2 from the germline V gene are SGHTA and FQGNSA. With 0 bases removed from V and 7 bases from J, the gap between germline ends came to 16 bases. The CDR3 consists of 16 residues. CDR3 residues: CASSLARGGLKNEQFF. DNA of the CDR3: TGTGCCAGCAGCTTAGCAAGGGGGGGCCTAAAAAATGAGCAGTTCTTC.

V and J are TRBV4-3 and TRBJ2-1; D remains ambiguous. V shed 0 bases and J shed 6 bases, with 12 bases lying between them. In germline, CDR1 is LGHNA, CDR2 YSLEER. The CDR3 consists of 15 residues. CDR3 in DNA: TGCGCCAGCAGCCAAGATGAACACCCAGGCAATGAGCAGTTCTTC. It codes for CASSQDEHPGNEQFF.

This clonotype was found many times. The rearrangement joins TRBV12-3 or TRBV12-4 to TRBJ2-2; D is ambiguous. Deletions cut 6 bases from V and 5 bases from J, with 10 bases between. The CDR3 sequence is 13 residues long. The CDR3 protein is CASSSGPTGELFF. CDR3 nucleotides: TGTGCCAGCAGCTCCGGACCTACCGGGGAGCTGTTTTTT.

The sample holds many counts of this clonotype. The chain joins TRBV12-3 or TRBV12-4 to TRBJ2-2; no definite D call. V was pared by 3 bases and J by 2 bases, with 7 bases between. The CDR3 is made up of 14 amino acids. CDR3 DNA sequence: TGTGCCAGCAGTTTTCGCCCAAACACCGGGGAGCTGTTTTTT. Translated, it gives CASSFRPNTGELFF.

Only a few counts were recorded for this clonotype. J is TRBJ1-2 and V is TRBV7-2, with D uncertain. The V and J ends lost 3 bases and 1 base respectively, with 12 bases between them. Per the germline V gene, CDR1 is SGHTA and CDR2 is FQGNSA. This CDR3 is 15 amino acids long. This chain's CDR3 is CASSLADRFNYGYTF. The CDR3 DNA reads TGTGCCAGCAGCTTGGCCGACCGTTTTAACTATGGCTACACCTTC. The whole variable domain, remainder taken from reference TRBV7-2 and TRBJ1-2, is GAGVSQSPSNKVTEKGKDVELRCDPISGHTALYWYRQSLGQGLEFLIYFQGNSAPDKSGLPSDRFSAERTGGSVSTLTIQRTQQEDSAVYLCASSLADRFNYGYTFGSGTRLTVV.

The chain couples TRBV3-1 to TRBJ1-6, with 9 bases matching TRBD1. Trimming at V came to 3 bases and at J to 7 bases, leaving 7 bases not matched to a gene. The CDR3 runs to 16 residues. CDR1 is LGHDT and CDR2 is YNNKEL in the germline V gene (reference sequence). CDR3 amino acids: CASSQVTGTGNSPLHF. Written as DNA, the CDR3 is TGTGCCAGCAGCCAGGTCACCGGGACAGGGAATTCACCCCTCCACTTT.

In its sample, this clonotype was seen a few times. V gene TRBV9 combines with J gene TRBJ2-6; possibly TRBD1 or TRBD2 for D (5 bases each). From germline, CDR1 is SGDLS and CDR2 YYNGEE. This CDR3 region has 17 residues. Trimming pared 4 bases from V and 3 bases from J, leaving 17 bases between. CDR3 DNA sequence: TGTGCCAGCAGCCCCCGGGACGTGGATGGTGGGGCCAACGTCCTGACTTTC. Protein product: CASSPRDVDGGANVLTF.

This clonotype was picked up a small number of times. The chain employs TRBV5-5 and TRBJ2-5, with 7 bases fitting TRBD2. The CDR3 runs 15 residues. Losses at the gene ends were 2 bases for V and 2 bases for J; bases not matched to a gene: 6. CDR1 and CDR2 (germline): SGHKS, YYEKEE (reference sequence). The CDR3 sequence: CASSFYWGGQETQYF. DNA for the CDR3: TGTGCCAGCAGCTTCTACTGGGGGGGACAAGAGACCCAGTACTTC.

The chain couples TRBV10-3 to TRBJ2-5; D remains unclear. The CDR3 sequence is 13 residues long. Trimming cost V 7 bases and J 0 bases, with 9 bases left between them. Germline CDR1 ENHRY, CDR2 SYGVKD. CDR3 region: CAINAQNQETQYF. The CDR3 DNA is TGTGCCATCAATGCACAAAACCAAGAGACCCAGTACTTC.

This chain connects TRBV9 to TRBJ2-2; D unresolved. This CDR3 comprises 14 residues. CDR1 and CDR2 (germline): SGDLS, YYNGEE. Trimming shortened V by 0 bases and J by 0 bases, and 3 bases separated the two germline ends. The CDR3: CASSVASNTGELFF. CDR3 sequence (DNA): TGTGCCAGCAGCGTAGCATCGAACACCGGGGAGCTGTTTTTT.

This clonotype rates as medium-sized (0.01 to 0.1%). J is TRBJ2-1 and V is TRBV7-2; D might be TRBD1 or TRBD2, each matching 5 bases. V was pared by 0 bases and J by 4 bases, with 10 bases between. The CDR3 totals 15 residues. Germline V CDR1 and CDR2: SGHTA, FQGNSA. The CDR3 protein is CASSLAFGGYNEQFF. The CDR3 nucleotides are TGTGCCAGCAGCTTAGCATTTGGGGGTTACAATGAGCAGTTCTTC.

This clonotype was detected ten times or more. The chain employs TRBV20-1 and TRBJ1-1; a weak D match, TRBD1 (6 bases). The V and J ends lost 5 bases and 5 bases respectively, with 15 bases between them. Looked up from germline, CDR1 is DFQATT and CDR2 is SNEGSKA (reference sequence). The length of the CDR3 is 13 residues. The DNA of the CDR3 is TGCAGTGCTCCTCAACAGGGAAGGACTGAAGCTTTCTTT. This translates into CSAPQQGRTEAFF.

This clonotype was detected a few times. This chain uses TRBV6-4 with TRBJ2-1; D might be TRBD1 (6 bases). Trimming left V 5 bases short and J 3 bases short, with 14 bases between. The germline CDR1 and CDR2 sequences are MRHNA and SNTAGT. The CDR3 is made up of 15 amino acids. The CDR3 sequence is CASSQGPGYYNEQFF. In DNA, the CDR3 is TGTGCCAGCAGTCAGGGGCCGGGGTACTACAATGAGCAGTTCTTC.

The CDR3 DNA sequence: TGTGCCAGCTCGACCGCCCGAGGAACTGAAGCTTTCTTT. Protein product: CASSTARGTEAFF. The rearrangement joins TRBV7-2 to TRBJ1-1; the D is unclear. Between the trimmed V and J ends, which lost 8 bases and 5 bases, there was a span of 15 bases. Looked up from germline, CDR1 is SGHTA and CDR2 is FQGNSA. This CDR3 contains 13 residues. Full variable domain (outside the CDR3, taken from reference TRBV7-2 and TRBJ1-1): GAGVSQSPSNKVTEKGKDVELRCDPISGHTALYWYRQSLGQGLEFLIYFQGNSAPDKSGLPSDRFSAERTGGSVSTLTIQRTQQEDSAVYLCASSTARGTEAFFGQGTRLTVV.

This chain connects TRBV20-1 to TRBJ2-3; D assignment may be TRBD1 or TRBD2 (5 bases each). This CDR3 has 15 amino acids. Germline V gene sequence: CDR1 DFQATT, CDR2 SNEGSKA (reference sequence). V gave up 4 bases and J gave up 2 bases, with 16 bases separating them. CDR3: CSAKDGAYSTDTQYF. DNA of the CDR3: TGCAGTGCTAAGGACGGGGCGTACTCCACAGATACGCAGTATTTT.

The sample holds a few counts of this clonotype. The chain couples TRBV20-1 to TRBJ1-4, with no clear D. The germline gives CDR1 DFQATT, CDR2 SNEGSKA (reference sequence). Trimming left V 2 bases short and J 8 bases short, with 15 bases between. The CDR3 runs to 14 residues. CDR3 in amino acids: CSARRESHHEKLFF. The CDR3 DNA reads TGCAGTGCTAGACGGGAGAGTCACCACGAAAAACTGTTTTTT.

V is TRBV9 and J is TRBJ2-3; 10 bases agree with TRBD2. Germline V gene lookup returns CDR1 SGDLS and CDR2 YYNGEE. With V trimmed by 0 bases and J by 6 bases, 4 bases remained unmatched. The CDR3 covers 15 residues. CDR3 residues: CASSVDGAGGDTQYF. CDR3 nucleotide sequence: TGTGCCAGCAGCGTAGATGGAGCGGGGGGGGATACGCAGTATTTT.

The genes are TRBV7-2 and TRBJ1-1; D call uncertain. Trimming cost V 1 base and J 4 bases, with 7 bases left between them. CDR3 length: 13 residues. CDR1 is SGHTA, CDR2 FQGNSA, per germline. This CDR3 reads CASSLEISTEAFF. In DNA form, the CDR3 reads TGTGCCAGCAGCTTAGAGATATCCACTGAAGCTTTCTTT.

This clonotype was picked up many times. The CDR3 nucleotides read TGCAGTGCTAGAGTGCTAGCGGGGCCCCGGGGCGGGGAGCTGTTTTTT. This sequence encodes CSARVLAGPRGGELFF. This chain links TRBV20-1 with TRBJ2-2; 9 nucleotides align to TRBD2. Germline assignment: CDR1 DFQATT and CDR2 SNEGSKA (reference sequence). This CDR3 has 16 residues. With V trimmed by 1 base and J by 7 bases, 10 bases remained unmatched.

This sequence joins TRBV3-1 and TRBJ1-1, with D uncertain. V was cut by 3 bases and J by 8 bases, with 10 bases left in between. Looked up from germline, CDR1 is LGHDT and CDR2 is YNNKEL (reference sequence). CDR3 length: 12 amino acids. The CDR3 reads CASSHVPSEAFF. CDR3 nucleotides: TGTGCCAGCAGCCACGTCCCGAGCGAAGCTTTCTTT.